The table lists the clone carrying this T cell receptor (beta chain) with many counts. Antigen: not known. The data were obtained in a study of identical twins. Study-level findings and limits: There was an excess of low generation probability in the out-of-frame alpha sequences that twins shared.

With 2 bases removed from V and 6 bases from J, the gap between germline ends came to 2 bases. This CDR3 is 10 amino acids long. CDR1 is GTSNPN, CDR2 SVGIG, per germline (reference sequence). TCRdb used MiXCR to reprocess the 5' RACE reads, holding one entry per CDR3 protein. The table shows approximately 230,000 distinct CDR3 sequences, with 6.5% occurring only once. These records were also assigned to another study, of T cells expressing NK-cell markers. That work adds: For a handful of donors, these clonotypes were likewise the leading ones in the CD3+CD56-NKG2C+ fraction.

The sample was CD8+ T cells sorted from blood. The sequence was collected from a woman aged 18 to 35 in good health. This chain uses TRBV30 with TRBJ2-1; D gene uncertain. CDR3 nucleotides: TGTGCCTGGAGTTTCAATGAGCAGTTCTTC. Amino acid sequence: CAWSFNEQFF.